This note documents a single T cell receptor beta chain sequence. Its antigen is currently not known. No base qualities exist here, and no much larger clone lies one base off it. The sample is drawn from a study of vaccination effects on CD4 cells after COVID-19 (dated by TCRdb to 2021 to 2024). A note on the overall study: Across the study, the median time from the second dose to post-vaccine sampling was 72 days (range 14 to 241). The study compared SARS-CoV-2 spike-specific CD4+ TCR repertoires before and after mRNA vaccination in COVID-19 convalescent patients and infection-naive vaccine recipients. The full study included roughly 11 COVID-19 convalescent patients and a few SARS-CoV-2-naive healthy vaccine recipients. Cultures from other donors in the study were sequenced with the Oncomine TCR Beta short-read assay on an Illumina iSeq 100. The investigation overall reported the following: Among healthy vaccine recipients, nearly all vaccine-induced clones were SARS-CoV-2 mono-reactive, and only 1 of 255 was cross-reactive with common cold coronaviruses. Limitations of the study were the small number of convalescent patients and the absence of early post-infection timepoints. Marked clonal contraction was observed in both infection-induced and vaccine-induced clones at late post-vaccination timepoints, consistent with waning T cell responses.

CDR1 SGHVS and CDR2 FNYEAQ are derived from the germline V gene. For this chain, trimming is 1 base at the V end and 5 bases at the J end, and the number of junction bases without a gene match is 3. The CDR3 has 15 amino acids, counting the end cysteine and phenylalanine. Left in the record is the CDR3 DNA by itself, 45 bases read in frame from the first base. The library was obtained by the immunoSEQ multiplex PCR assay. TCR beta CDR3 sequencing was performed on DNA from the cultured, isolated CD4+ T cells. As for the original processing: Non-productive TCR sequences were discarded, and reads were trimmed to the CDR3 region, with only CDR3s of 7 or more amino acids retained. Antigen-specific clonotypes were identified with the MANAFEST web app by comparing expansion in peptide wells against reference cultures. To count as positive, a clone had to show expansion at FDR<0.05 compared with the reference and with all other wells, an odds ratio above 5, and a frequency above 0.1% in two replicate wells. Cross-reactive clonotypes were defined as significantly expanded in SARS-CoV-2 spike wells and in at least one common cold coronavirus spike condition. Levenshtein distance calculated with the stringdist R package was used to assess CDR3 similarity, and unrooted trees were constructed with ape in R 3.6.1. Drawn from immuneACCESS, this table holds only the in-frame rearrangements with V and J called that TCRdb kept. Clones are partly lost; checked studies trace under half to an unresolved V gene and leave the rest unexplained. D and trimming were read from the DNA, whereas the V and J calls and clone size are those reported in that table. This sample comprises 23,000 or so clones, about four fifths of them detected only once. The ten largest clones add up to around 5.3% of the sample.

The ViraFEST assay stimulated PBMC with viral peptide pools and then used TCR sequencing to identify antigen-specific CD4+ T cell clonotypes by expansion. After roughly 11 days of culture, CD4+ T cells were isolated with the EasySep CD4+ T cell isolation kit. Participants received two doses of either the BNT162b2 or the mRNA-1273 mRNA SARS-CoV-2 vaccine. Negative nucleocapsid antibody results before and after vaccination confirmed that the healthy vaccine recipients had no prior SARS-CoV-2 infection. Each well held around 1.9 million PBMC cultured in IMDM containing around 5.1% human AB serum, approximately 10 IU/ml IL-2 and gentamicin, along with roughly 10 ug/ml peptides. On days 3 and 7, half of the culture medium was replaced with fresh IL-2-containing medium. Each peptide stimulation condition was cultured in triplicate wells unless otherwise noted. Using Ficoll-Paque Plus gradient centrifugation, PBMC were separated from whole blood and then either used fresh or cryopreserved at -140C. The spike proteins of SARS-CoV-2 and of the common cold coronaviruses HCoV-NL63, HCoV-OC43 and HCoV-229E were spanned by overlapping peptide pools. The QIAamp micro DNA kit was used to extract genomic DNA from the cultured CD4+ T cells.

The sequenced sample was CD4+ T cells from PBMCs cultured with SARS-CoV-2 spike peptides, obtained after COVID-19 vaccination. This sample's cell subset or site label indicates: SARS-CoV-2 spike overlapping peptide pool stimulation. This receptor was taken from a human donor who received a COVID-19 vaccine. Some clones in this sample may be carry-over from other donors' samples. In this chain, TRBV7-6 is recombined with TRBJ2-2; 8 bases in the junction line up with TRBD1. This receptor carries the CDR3 CASSLVTGGTGELFF. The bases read TGTGCCAGCAGCTTAGTAACAGGGGGAACCGGGGAGCTGTTTTTT.